This entry lists 21 T cell receptor beta chains sequenced from one sample in a study of T cell responses to AZD1222 COVID-19 vaccine. The table came from immunoSEQ multiplex PCR; TCRdb's copy has only in-frame clones and leaves some out. This repertoire shows 90,000 to 150,000 clones, approximately 86% found once; its top ten account for approximately 2.9%. The sequences come from peripheral blood, collected 28 days after the second AZD1222 dose. These receptors were collected from an adult who received the AZD1222 COVID-19 vaccine.

The chain couples TRBV5-1 to TRBJ1-6; D is undetermined. Germline V gene lookup returns CDR1 SGHRS and CDR2 YFSETQ. The ends were cut back, 2 bases at V and 7 bases at J, with 10 bases in the middle. The CDR3 consists of 14 residues. CDR3 amino acids: CASSLEYGNSPLHF. The CDR3 region has the DNA TGCGCCAGCAGCTTAGAATACGGAAATTCACCCCTCCACTTT.

The V call is TRBV19, the J call TRBJ1-1; no clear D gene. V gave up 6 bases and J gave up 3 bases, with 11 bases separating them. The length of the CDR3 is 13 residues. CDR1 LNHDA and CDR2 SQIVND come from the germline V gene (reference sequence). DNA for the CDR3: TGTGCCAGTAGGTTTGGCGGGCACACTGAAGCTTTCTTT. Its protein is CASRFGGHTEAFF.

J is TRBJ2-3 and V is TRBV5-4; TRBD2 matches at 7 bases. Germline CDR1 SGHNT, CDR2 YYREEE (reference sequence). CDR3 length equals 14 residues. V shed 4 bases, J shed 4 bases, and the junction held 6 bases outside the gene matches. CDR3 nucleotide sequence: TGTGCCAGCAGCAATGGACTAGACGCAGATACGCAGTATTTT. As protein: CASSNGLDADTQYF.

The V gene is TRBV10-3, the J gene TRBJ2-1; 9 nucleotides align to TRBD1. There are 13 residues in the CDR3. V shed 5 bases and J 9 bases; nucleotides not matched to a gene: 5. From germline, CDR1 is ENHRY and CDR2 SYGVKD. The CDR3: CAISPGTGIEQFF. For the CDR3, the DNA is TGTGCCATCAGTCCCGGGACAGGGATTGAGCAGTTCTTC.

This clone was seen more than once but under ten times. V is TRBV24-1 and J is TRBJ2-1, with 14 bases matching TRBD2. The junction had 2 bases not matched to a gene; V was cut back by 2 bases and J by 9 bases. Germline CDR1 is KGHDR and CDR2 is SFDVKD. CDR3 size: 15 residues. The CDR3 sequence is CATSDWTSGGSEQFF. CDR3 bases: TGTGCCACCAGTGATTGGACTAGCGGGGGGAGTGAGCAGTTCTTC.

This chain links TRBV29-1 with TRBJ1-2; no clear D. The CDR3 consists of 16 residues. The V gene's germline CDR1 is SQVTM and CDR2 ANQGSEA. V lost 6 bases, J lost 3 bases, and 23 bases lay in between. This chain's CDR3 is CSVQRIYRREDYGYTF. The CDR3 DNA reads as TGCAGCGTACAAAGAATATATCGACGAGAGGACTATGGCTACACCTTC.

The chain is built from TRBV7-8 and TRBJ2-7; D gene ambiguous. V was cut by 7 bases and J by 3 bases, with 7 bases left in between. Germline CDR1 and CDR2: SGHVS and FQNEAQ. This CDR3 has 11 amino acids. The CDR3 DNA follows: TGTGCCAGCATGGCCATCTACGAGCAGTACTTC. This translates into CASMAIYEQYF. The full variable domain, its missing parts supplied by reference TRBV7-8 and TRBJ2-7, is GAGVSQSPRYKVAKRGQDVALRCDPISGHVSLFWYQQALGQGPEFLTYFQNEAQLDKSGLPSDRFFAERPEGSVSTLKIQRTQQEDSAVYLCASMAIYEQYFGPGTRLTVT.

This clone was picked up one time. This chain uses TRBV4-3 with TRBJ1-5; D is possibly TRBD1 (6 bases). V was cut by 2 bases and J by 0 bases, with 14 bases left in between. The CDR3 is 17 amino acids. CDR1 and CDR2 from the germline V gene are LGHNA and YSLEER. CDR3 residues: CASSQSWGGRSNQPQHF. In DNA form, the CDR3 reads TGCGCCAGCAGCCAATCCTGGGGGGGCCGTAGCAATCAGCCCCAGCATTTT.

This chain links TRBV2 with TRBJ1-2; D gene unclear. This CDR3 has 12 residues. Germline CDR1 SNHLY, CDR2 FYNNEI. V gave up 8 bases and J gave up 7 bases, with 14 bases separating them. The CDR3 reads CASLREEAGYTF. The CDR3 nucleotides are TGTGCCAGCCTCCGGGAGGAAGCTGGCTACACCTTC.

This clone appeared once. The chain employs TRBV27 and TRBJ1-5; no clear D gene. Looked up from germline, CDR1 is MNHEY and CDR2 is SMNVEV (reference sequence). Trimming took 6 bases from V and 0 from J, leaving 9 bases between them. The CDR3 spans 14 residues. DNA of the CDR3: TGTGCCAGCAGGGAGGGAGTTAGCAATCAGCCCCAGCATTTT. Residues: CASREGVSNQPQHF.

The chain recombines TRBV15 with TRBJ2-1, with a possible D match to TRBD2 (6 bases). The CDR3 is made up of 16 amino acids. V was shortened by 4 bases and J by 0 bases, with 13 bases between the two germline ends. The germline V gene encodes CDR1 LNHNV and CDR2 YYDKDF (reference sequence). For the CDR3, the DNA is TGTGCCACCAGCACCCCGGGGGTAAGCTCCTACAATGAGCAGTTCTTC. It codes for CATSTPGVSSYNEQFF.

The chain recombines TRBV5-1 with TRBJ1-5; no firm D call. V gave up 2 bases and J gave up 2 bases, with 11 bases separating them. There are 15 residues in the CDR3. Germline V gene sequence: CDR1 SGHRS, CDR2 YFSETQ. CDR3 protein: CASSFPSKGNQPQHF. For the CDR3, the DNA is TGCGCCAGCAGCTTTCCCAGCAAGGGCAATCAGCCCCAGCATTTT.

The gene calls are TRBV3-1 (or the pseudogene TRBV3-2) and TRBJ2-3, with 7 nucleotides matching TRBD2. V shed 2 bases, J shed 1 base, and the junction held 6 bases outside the gene matches. This CDR3 contains 16 residues. Germline CDR1 is LGHDT and CDR2 is YNNKEL (reference sequence). CDR3 sequence reads: CASSQSTTSGTDTQYF. The CDR3 DNA reads as TGTGCCAGCAGCCAAAGTACAACTAGCGGCACAGATACGCAGTATTTT.

This clone was detected only a few times. The chain carries TRBV4-3 and TRBJ2-7; tentatively, D is TRBD1 or TRBD2 (5 bases each). The V end was cut by 0 bases, the J end by 5 bases, with 11 bases between. The CDR3 has 14 amino acids. Germline V gene data show CDR1 as LGHNA and CDR2 as YSLEER. The CDR3 DNA sequence: TGCGCCAGCAGCCAAGAGTTGGGGGACCACGAGCAGTACTTC. This sequence encodes CASSQELGDHEQYF.

V gene TRBV27 combines with J gene TRBJ2-3; 8 nucleotides line up with TRBD1. The germline V gene encodes CDR1 MNHEY and CDR2 SMNVEV (reference sequence). V lost 2 bases and J lost 4; bases outside the gene matches: 8. The CDR3 runs 16 residues. This CDR3 is CASSLRTGTMSDTQYF. CDR3 coding DNA: TGTGCCAGCAGTTTAAGGACAGGGACAATGTCAGATACGCAGTATTTT.

The chain links TRBV19 to TRBJ2-7; 10 positions match TRBD1. The CDR3 totals 13 residues. The V gene's germline CDR1 is LNHDA and CDR2 SQIVND (reference sequence). After removal of 8 bases from V and 5 bases from J, the junction contained 6 bases not matched to a gene. CDR3 in amino acids: CASSGTGVHEQYF. CDR3 coding DNA: TGTGCCAGTTCCGGGACAGGGGTCCACGAGCAGTACTTC.

This sequence joins TRBV19 and TRBJ2-1, with D perhaps given as TRBD1 or TRBD2 (5 bases each). V dropped 9 bases and J dropped 3 bases, with 15 bases sitting between them. The germline V gene has CDR1 LNHDA and CDR2 SQIVND (reference sequence). The CDR3 has 14 residues. CDR3 bases: TGTGCCAGCTCCGGGGTGGGGGACTACAATGAGCAGTTCTTC. Amino acid sequence: CASSGVGDYNEQFF.

The rearrangement links TRBV6-4 to TRBJ2-6; the D gene is possibly TRBD2 (5 bases). V dropped 4 bases and J dropped 3 bases, with 10 bases sitting between them. The CDR3 is 15 amino acids. The germline CDR1 and CDR2 sequences are MRHNA and SNTAGT. The chain's CDR3 is CASSASRVGANVLTF. CDR3 DNA sequence: TGTGCCAGCAGTGCATCGAGGGTTGGGGCCAACGTCCTGACTTTC.

This chain connects TRBV30 to TRBJ1-1; TRBD1 is a possible D gene (5 bases). V was cut by 0 bases and J by 5 bases, with 13 bases left in between. Germline CDR1 GTSNPN, CDR2 SVGIG (reference sequence). This CDR3 contains 14 residues. The CDR3 DNA sequence: TGTGCCTGGAGTGTACCGGGGCAGGGAACTGAAGCTTTCTTT. This translates into CAWSVPGQGTEAFF.

The genes are TRBV5-1 and TRBJ1-5, with a tentative D call TRBD1 (5 bases). V dropped 5 bases and J dropped 3 bases, with 15 bases sitting between them. CDR3 length: 15 residues. The germline V gene encodes CDR1 SGHRS and CDR2 YFSETQ. The CDR3 nucleotides are TGCGCCAGCAGGTCTGAGACAGACGCCAATCAGCCCCAGCATTTT. Protein: CASRSETDANQPQHF. Full variable domain (missing parts from reference TRBV5-1 and TRBJ1-5): KAGVTQTPRYLIKTRGQQVTLSCSPISGHRSVSWYQQTPGQGLQFLFEYFSETQRNKGNFPGRFSGRQFSNSRSEMNVSTLELGDSALYLCASRSETDANQPQHFGDGTRLSIL.

V usage is TRBV18 and J usage is TRBJ1-5, with 7 bases fitting TRBD1. The CDR3 runs to 16 residues. Germline V CDR1 and CDR2: KGHSH, LQKENI. Losses at the gene ends were 2 bases for V and 6 bases for J; bases not matched to a gene: 10. Here the CDR3 DNA reads TGTGCCAGCTCACCAACCGGGACAGCGCCGCGTCAGCCCCAGCATTTT. The encoded protein is CASSPTGTAPRQPQHF.